This TCR beta chain was found in a study of siplizumab effects on memory and regulatory T cells. Only in-frame clones appear in the TCRdb table, and some are missing; sequencing was by immunoSEQ multiplex PCR. Of approximately 94,000 clones listed, under 95% are singletons. V was shortened by 5 bases and J by 8 bases, with 10 bases between the two germline ends. Per the germline V gene, CDR1 is GTSNPN and CDR2 is SVGIG (reference sequence). The CDR3 runs to 11 residues. This chain joins TRBV30 and TRBJ2-1; D not certain. The sequenced sample consisted of CD8+ T cells sorted from blood. This clonotype was obtained from a human donor in good health. The chain's CDR3 is CAWVVAYEQFF. The CDR3 DNA reads as TGTGCCTGGGTGGTAGCTTATGAGCAGTTCTTC. The entire variable domain, with the rest obtained from reference TRBV30 and TRBJ2-1, is as follows: SQTIHQWPATLVQPVGSPLSLECTVEGTSNPNLYWYRQAAGRGLQLLFYSVGIGQISSEVPQNLSASRPQDRQFILSSKKLLLSDSGFYLCAWVVAYEQFFGPGTRLTVL.